These 30 T cell receptor beta chains were all obtained from the same sample, sequenced in a study of T-cell memory formation after mild COVID-19. One entry per CDR3 protein, called by TCRdb with MiXCR from the 5' RACE reads. The table has around 250,000 distinct CDR3 sequences, 16% seen once; the top ten hold 22%. Material: PBMCs or a T cell subset sorted from them (not recorded which). The receptors shown here come from a man between 18 and 35 years old who had mild COVID-19 (a few samples of this study predate the infection). Cell type and time point are not known.

About this clonotype itself: The germline gene is not matched at one end of the junction; a read error may be the cause. The V gene is TRBV4-2, the J gene TRBJ1-4, with TRBD1 as a possible D gene (6 bases). Germline CDR1 is LGHNA and CDR2 is YNFKEQ. CDR3 length: 14 residues. For the CDR3, the DNA is TGTGCCAGCCGCCAGGGGACAACTAATGAAAAACTGTTTTTT. As protein: CASRQGTTNEKLFF.

This clonotype was detected only a few times. This rearrangement joins TRBV6-5 to TRBJ1-3, with 7 bases identical to TRBD1. Germline assignment: CDR1 MNHEY and CDR2 SVGAGI. V shed 6 bases, J shed 0 bases, and the junction held 5 bases outside the gene matches. CDR3 size: 15 residues. The CDR3, as DNA: TGTGCCAGCAGCAGGGACAGCTACTCTGGAAACACCATATATTTT. Protein sequence: CASSRDSYSGNTIYF.

This clonotype was picked up many times. The chain joins TRBV20-1 to TRBJ2-1; possibly TRBD2 for D (5 bases). Germline V gives CDR1 DFQATT, CDR2 SNEGSKA (reference sequence). Trimming took off 6 bases at V and 0 bases at J, with 9 bases between the two ends. There are 13 residues in the CDR3. CDR3 in amino acids: CSATGYSYNEQFF. The CDR3 DNA reads as TGCAGTGCCACGGGATACTCCTACAATGAGCAGTTCTTC.

This chain uses TRBV4-1 with TRBJ1-1, with TRBD1 as a possible D gene (6 bases). The CDR3 spans 15 residues. Germline assignment: CDR1 MGHRA and CDR2 YSYEKL. The V gene lost 1 base and the J gene lost 8 bases, with 17 bases spanning the gap. CDR3 DNA: TGCGCCAGCAGCCAAGTTGGGGGCAGCCACGTCGAAGCTTTCTTT. It yields the protein CASSQVGGSHVEAFF.

The chain employs TRBV15 and TRBJ2-1; 11 bases align to TRBD2. CDR3 length: 15 residues. Germline V gene sequence: CDR1 LNHNV, CDR2 YYDKDF (reference sequence). The V gene end was trimmed by 4 bases and the J gene end by 3 bases; junction bases not matched to a gene: 2. The CDR3 loop reads CATSNLAGGYNEQFF. CDR3 sequence (DNA): TGTGCCACCAGCAACCTAGCGGGGGGCTACAATGAGCAGTTCTTC.

In its sample, this clonotype was seen a few times. The rearrangement uses TRBV2 and TRBJ2-5; D ambiguous. This CDR3 comprises 13 residues. Germline CDR1 SNHLY, CDR2 FYNNEI. Trimming cost V 1 base and J 5 bases, with 8 bases left between them. CDR3 coding DNA: TGTGCCAGCAGTGAAGGACGTCGCGAGACCCAGTACTTC. Its translation is CASSEGRRETQYF.

V is TRBV5-1 and J is TRBJ1-3, with D unresolved. V lost 5 bases to trimming and J lost 2 bases, with 8 bases between them. The germline V gene encodes CDR1 SGHRS and CDR2 YFSETQ. This CDR3 spans 13 amino acids. The CDR3 sequence: CASSREPGNTIYF. The CDR3 nucleotides read TGCGCCAGCAGTCGGGAGCCTGGAAACACCATATATTTT.

This chain joins TRBV5-1 and TRBJ2-4; perhaps TRBD2 as D (5 bases). CDR1 SGHRS and CDR2 YFSETQ come from the germline V gene. The CDR3 runs to 17 residues. Trimming took 0 bases from V and 0 from J, leaving 13 bases between them. Here the CDR3 reads CASSLGSTGIAKNIQYF. CDR3 nucleotide sequence: TGCGCCAGCAGCTTGGGTTCGACGGGGATAGCCAAAAACATTCAGTACTTC.

The chain combines TRBV5-1 with TRBJ1-2; the D is unclear. Per the germline V gene, CDR1 is SGHRS and CDR2 is YFSETQ. The CDR3 covers 13 residues. V was trimmed by 0 bases and J by 8 bases, leaving 11 bases between them. The CDR3 spells CASSLESAPGYTF. The CDR3 DNA sequence: TGCGCCAGCAGCTTGGAGAGTGCCCCCGGCTACACCTTC.

This clonotype was counted between two and nine times. V and J are TRBV6-5 and TRBJ2-1; possibly TRBD1 for D (6 bases). V was trimmed by 2 bases and J by 8 bases, leaving 7 bases between them. Germline assignment: CDR1 MNHEY and CDR2 SVGAGI. This CDR3 has 12 amino acids. The chain's CDR3 is CASSYPGDEQFF. The CDR3 nucleotides read TGTGCCAGCAGTTACCCAGGGGATGAGCAGTTCTTC.

V usage is TRBV6-2 or TRBV6-3 and J usage is TRBJ2-7, with 11 bases fitting TRBD1. CDR1 MNHEY and CDR2 SVGEGT come from the germline V gene. This CDR3 region has 13 residues. V shed 2 bases, J shed 9 bases, and the junction held 3 bases outside the gene matches. CDR3 residues: CASSYEDRGRQYV. The CDR3 DNA reads TGTGCCAGCAGTTACGAGGACAGGGGGCGGCAGTACGTC.

This chain joins TRBV6-2 or TRBV6-3 and TRBJ2-7; the D gene is possibly TRBD1 (6 bases). Trimming shortened V by 6 bases and J by 5 bases, and 11 bases separated the two germline ends. This CDR3 contains 12 residues. Germline CDR1 is MNHEY and CDR2 is SVGEGT. The CDR3 region is CASRQGFDEQYF. The CDR3 DNA follows: TGTGCCAGCAGACAGGGTTTCGACGAGCAGTACTTC.

The sample holds many counts of this clonotype. The gene calls are TRBV5-1 and TRBJ2-3, with TRBD2 as a possible D gene (5 bases). Germline CDR1 SGHRS, CDR2 YFSETQ. The CDR3 length is 14 residues. Trimming stripped 5 bases from V and 6 bases from J, with 16 bases between. Here the CDR3 reads CASRVEAAHDTQYF. The CDR3 nucleotides are TGCGCCAGCAGGGTTGAAGCGGCACACGATACGCAGTATTTT. Looking up the rest from reference TRBV5-1 and TRBJ2-3 gives the full variable domain: KAGVTQTPRYLIKTRGQQVTLSCSPISGHRSVSWYQQTPGQGLQFLFEYFSETQRNKGNFPGRFSGRQFSNSRSEMNVSTLELGDSALYLCASRVEAAHDTQYFGPGTRLTVL.

The J gene is TRBJ2-2, the V gene TRBV5-1; D possibly corresponds to TRBD2 (7 bases). V lost 0 bases, J lost 0 bases, and 15 bases lay in between. The CDR3 covers 18 residues. Germline assignment: CDR1 SGHRS and CDR2 YFSETQ. The CDR3 DNA reads as TGCGCCAGCAGCTTGGAGGGGCGGGGGCTACCGAACACCGGGGAGCTGTTTTTT. Its protein product is CASSLEGRGLPNTGELFF.

In this sample, this clonotype turned up a few times. This chain connects TRBV6-2 or TRBV6-3 to TRBJ2-5; D may be TRBD2 (5 bases). Trimming took 3 bases from V and 0 from J, leaving 14 bases between them. The germline gives CDR1 MNHEY, CDR2 SVGEGT. The CDR3 length is 16 residues. DNA for the CDR3: TGTGCCAGCAGTTATGTGGTAGGAGGTTACCAAGAGACCCAGTACTTC. Amino acids: CASSYVVGGYQETQYF.

V gene TRBV5-6 combines with J gene TRBJ2-7, with TRBD1 matching 10 bases. The CDR3 spans 14 residues. CDR1 and CDR2 from the germline V gene are SGHDT and YYEEEE. The J segment lost 6 bases and the V segment lost 4 bases, leaving 7 bases of the junction unmatched. CDR3 nucleotide sequence: TGTGCCAGCAGCGTCTACGGGACAGGGGTCGAGCAGTACGTC. Protein: CASSVYGTGVEQYV.

The chain couples TRBV29-1 to TRBJ1-3; D gene ambiguous. CDR1 and CDR2 from the germline V gene are SQVTM and ANQGSEA. The CDR3 is made up of 13 amino acids. Deletions cut 5 bases from V and 2 bases from J, with 10 bases between. The CDR3 here is CSVLGSAGNTIYF. The CDR3 coding sequence is TGCAGCGTTTTAGGATCGGCTGGAAACACCATATATTTT.

This clonotype appeared a few times. The chain links TRBV5-1 to TRBJ1-6; a weak D match, TRBD1 (6 bases). This CDR3 has 13 amino acids. Trimming took 4 bases from V and 6 from J, leaving 8 bases between them. Germline V gene lookup returns CDR1 SGHRS and CDR2 YFSETQ. The CDR3 DNA follows: TGCGCCAGCAGCCCGGACAGTAATTCACCCCTCCACTTT. Its protein is CASSPDSNSPLHF.

The V gene is TRBV5-1, the J gene TRBJ2-3; D remains unclear. The CDR3 extends over 14 amino acids. Germline V gene lookup returns CDR1 SGHRS and CDR2 YFSETQ. V was cut by 7 bases and J by 2 bases, with 14 bases left in between. CDR3 nucleotide sequence: TGCGCCAGCGCTTTGACGGGCAACACAGATACGCAGTATTTT. This codes for CASALTGNTDTQYF. Drawing the rest from reference TRBV5-1 and TRBJ2-3, the complete variable domain is KAGVTQTPRYLIKTRGQQVTLSCSPISGHRSVSWYQQTPGQGLQFLFEYFSETQRNKGNFPGRFSGRQFSNSRSEMNVSTLELGDSALYLCASALTGNTDTQYFGPGTRLTVL.

The chain has TRBV20-1 and TRBJ2-5; D call uncertain. Germline V gives CDR1 DFQATT, CDR2 SNEGSKA (reference sequence). CDR3 length: 15 amino acids. V lost 0 bases, J lost 4 bases, and 15 bases lay in between. The CDR3 is CSARDGRDWRETQYF. In DNA form, the CDR3 reads TGCAGTGCTAGAGATGGAAGGGATTGGCGAGAGACCCAGTACTTC.

CDR3 bases: TGTGCCAGCAGCCATCGGGCCCGGACGTACTACGAGCAGTACTTC. It encodes CASSHRARTYYEQYF. This chain joins TRBV11-1 and TRBJ2-7; no definite D call. The length of the CDR3 is 15 residues. CDR1 is SGHAT and CDR2 is FQDESV in the germline V gene (reference sequence). Trimming stripped 5 bases from V and 3 bases from J, with 17 bases between.

This clonotype was seen only a few times. The chain recombines TRBV6-1 with TRBJ2-7, with 8 bases fitting TRBD1. After removal of 4 bases from V and 6 bases from J, the junction contained 5 bases not matched to a gene. Germline V gives CDR1 MNHNS, CDR2 SASEGT. The CDR3 length is 13 residues. The CDR3 loop is CASSAGQGGEQYV. CDR3 nucleotide sequence: TGTGCCAGCAGTGCTGGACAGGGCGGCGAGCAGTACGTC.

This clonotype was found a few times. This chain links TRBV7-2 with TRBJ1-1; TRBD1 aligns across 10 bases. Germline assignment: CDR1 SGHTA and CDR2 FQGNSA. J was trimmed by 5 bases and V by 6 bases; bases with no gene match: 6. This CDR3 has 14 residues. As DNA, the CDR3 is TGTGCCAGCAGTAGACAGGGGGCGCGTACTGAAGCTTTCTTT. Its protein product is CASSRQGARTEAFF. The full variable domain, completed using reference TRBV7-2 and TRBJ1-1, is GAGVSQSPSNKVTEKGKDVELRCDPISGHTALYWYRQSLGQGLEFLIYFQGNSAPDKSGLPSDRFSAERTGGSVSTLTIQRTQQEDSAVYLCASSRQGARTEAFFGQGTRLTVV.

This sequence joins TRBV18 and TRBJ2-7; a weak D match, TRBD2 (5 bases). The germline CDR1 and CDR2 sequences are KGHSH and LQKENI. This CDR3 region has 12 residues. The ends were cut back, 6 bases at V and 3 bases at J, with 9 bases in the middle. The CDR3 region has the DNA TGTGCCAGCTCCCGGGATAACTACGAGCAGTACGTC. Amino acids: CASSRDNYEQYV.

This clonotype was observed a few times. V and J are TRBV7-2 and TRBJ2-1, with 9 positions matching TRBD2. Germline trimming cut 5 bases from V and 9 bases from J; bases unmatched to any gene: 5. The CDR3 is made up of 13 amino acids. Per the germline V gene, CDR1 is SGHTA and CDR2 is FQGNSA. The CDR3 region is CASSRGLAVEQFF. The CDR3 DNA reads TGTGCCAGCAGCCGGGGACTAGCAGTTGAGCAGTTCTTC.

The chain couples TRBV7-9 to TRBJ2-7; 11 nucleotides line up with TRBD1. The CDR3 contains 16 residues. V trimming: 0 bases; J trimming: 6 bases; junction bases outside the gene matches: 7. Germline CDR1 is SEHNR and CDR2 is FQNEAQ (reference sequence). The CDR3 sequence: CASSLAGTGGATEQYV. The CDR3 nucleotides read TGTGCCAGCAGCTTAGCCGGGACAGGGGGAGCCACCGAGCAGTACGTC.

The V and J genes are TRBV20-1 and TRBJ2-5, with D perhaps TRBD2 (5 bases). This CDR3 comprises 12 residues. Trimming cost V 3 bases and J 5 bases, with 10 bases left between them. CDR1 DFQATT and CDR2 SNEGSKA come from the germline V gene (reference sequence). The CDR3 here is CSAREAVETQYF. In nucleotides, the CDR3 is TGCAGTGCTAGGGAAGCGGTCGAGACCCAGTACTTC.

The chain combines TRBV28 with TRBJ2-3; 9 bases are a match to TRBD2. The CDR3 runs to 12 residues. The ends lost 11 bases at V and 6 bases at J; junction bases unmatched: 6. The germline V gene has CDR1 MDHEN and CDR2 SYDVKM. CDR3 DNA: TGTGCCCTGGGCGGGGGGGTGGATACGCAGTATTTT. It specifies CALGGGVDTQYF.

This sequence joins TRBV9 and TRBJ2-5, with 7 positions matching TRBD2. This CDR3 has 16 residues. After removal of 3 bases from V and 2 bases from J, the junction contained 10 bases not matched to a gene. CDR1 is SGDLS and CDR2 is YYNGEE in the germline V gene. CDR3 sequence: CASSASTTSVQETQYF. CDR3 DNA sequence: TGTGCCAGCAGCGCATCGACCACTAGCGTACAAGAGACCCAGTACTTC.

The rearrangement uses TRBV20-1 and TRBJ2-5, with D maybe TRBD1 (5 bases). Germline-derived CDR1 and CDR2 are DFQATT and SNEGSKA (reference sequence). V lost 3 bases, J lost 4 bases, and 15 bases lay in between. CDR3 size: 14 residues. The CDR3 region is CSARFWGRGETQYF. CDR3 DNA: TGCAGTGCTAGGTTCTGGGGCAGAGGAGAGACCCAGTACTTC.